This TCR beta chain was captured by sequencing in a study of CD8+ T cells in alopecia areata. Across the whole study: Treated patients received oral tofacitinib, 5 to 10 mg twice daily. Study-level points and caveats: Scalp lesions, especially in alopecia totalis/universalis, had higher clonality than normal scalp.

This clone came up a few times. Its matching antigen is unknown. Documented treatment: oral pan-JAK inhibitor, 5-10 mg twice daily. Sampling of alopecia areata patients yielded lesional scalp punch biopsies as well as peripheral blood. This CDR3 contains 12 residues. Germline assignment: CDR1 SQVTM and CDR2 ANQGSEA. Trimming cost V 7 bases and J 6 bases; bases outside gene matches: 8. cDNA serving as the sequencing template came from extracted, reverse transcribed RNA. Sequencing used immunoSEQ multiplex PCR; TCRdb keeps in-frame clones, though not all of them. The sample holds 160,000 or so clones; about 61% are singletons and the top ten take 16%.

Here the sequenced sample was CD4+ T cells sorted from blood, taken at week 56, from a patient treated with tofacitinib. The V gene is TRBV29-1, the J gene TRBJ2-7; TRBD1 agrees at 8 bases. The receptor's source is a human donor with alopecia areata. The CDR3 nucleotides are TGCAGCGCCGACAGGGGAGAAGGCGAGCAGTACTTC. It translates to CSADRGEGEQYF.